This TCR beta chain was observed in a study of cytomegalovirus exposure and HLA in healthy donors. The primer mix had 60 Vbeta and 13 Jbeta primers. Measured with immunoSEQ multiplex PCR; TCRdb has only the in-frame clones, and not every one. The sample consists of 90,000 to 110,000 clones, around 15% of them appearing once. This clone has only a few counts. Sequenced: PBMCs. The receptor was derived from a female donor in good health and CMV-seronegative.

CDR3 region: CASSSRTRVNTEAFF. In DNA form, the CDR3 reads TGCGCCAGCAGCTCCCGGACACGCGTGAACACTGAAGCTTTCTTT. The chain employs TRBV5-1 and TRBJ1-1; D might be TRBD1 (5 bases). Germline values: CDR1 SGHRS, CDR2 YFSETQ. The CDR3 is 15 amino acids. V lost 3 bases, J lost 0 bases, and 12 bases lay in between.